This T cell receptor (beta chain) is drawn from a study of T-cell reconstitution after alpha-beta-depleted transplantation in children. Molecular barcoding with unique molecular identifiers was used for the TCRbeta library. MiXCR, applied by TCRdb to the PCR reads, yields one record per CDR3 protein. Of a few hundred thousand distinct CDR3 sequences listed, around 10% were seen once; the top ten hold around 2.5%. Germline V CDR1 and CDR2: LGHNA, YNFKEQ. The CDR3 length is 15 residues. V dropped 1 base and J dropped 3; count of bases not matched to a gene: 3. The sequence was obtained from a human donor who donated a stem cell graft to a child with acute lymphoblastic leukemia. This sequence joins TRBV4-2 and TRBJ2-7; 10 bases align to TRBD1. The starting material was PBMCs from the stem cell graft donor, obtained from the stem cell graft. CDR3 amino acids: CASSQVGQGNYEQYF. The CDR3 bases are TGTGCCAGCAGCCAAGTGGGACAGGGGAACTACGAGCAGTACTTC.